This T cell receptor (beta chain) was observed in a study of blood T cell repertoires in COVID-19 (dated by TCRdb to 2020 to 2021). Regarding the research as a whole: For ImmuneRACE Cohort 3, a participant was defined as recovered based on two consecutive negative NP/OP PCR tests, clearance by a healthcare professional, or resolution of symptoms. Samples from collaborators originated in the United States, Italy and Spain and spanned both the acute and convalescent phases of COVID-19. The material from the prospective study consisted of cDNA or gDNA derived from T cells, B-cell-depleted T cells, or PBMCs. Deeply sampled blood TCRbeta repertoires from subjects exposed to, actively infected with, or recovered from COVID-19 were included in the dataset. The repertoires were released in a freely available public database meant as a resource for research on the immune response to SARS-CoV-2. The samples were drawn from the first 160 participants of the ongoing ImmuneRACE study and from 1,254 subjects provided by 6 global collaborators. The sample metadata nearly always contained a de-identified subject ID, COVID-19 status, age in years and sex. Where available, HLA class I and class II types were obtained from metadata supplied by the sample provider rather than from assay-based typing. Study-level results and caveats: The quantity of clinical and demographic metadata differed by source and by participant and was supplied without curation.

As concerns this clone: What this receptor recognizes is not known. Base-call qualities are not available, and no considerably larger clone is one nucleotide away.

Including cysteine and phenylalanine, the CDR3 has 14 amino acids. Here the CDR3 DNA is all that survives: 42 bases in frame from base 1. CDR1 and CDR2 are read off the germline V gene as SGHDN and FVKESK. V loses 1 base of germline sequence and J loses 4 bases, and the interval between the two ends is 10 bases. Enrolling through a virtual design, the prospective study's participants ranged in age from roughly 18 to 89 years and lived across approximately 25 United States geographic areas. In the prospective study, participants were assigned to cohorts based on the clinical history participants reported in a screening survey and a study questionnaire. Mobile phlebotomists in the prospective study collected whole blood, serum and a nasopharyngeal or oropharyngeal swab from every participant. Participants in the prospective study had the option to provide additional blood draws and questionnaires over an approximately 2-month period. Blood samples from the prospective study were shipped frozen or at room temperature prior to DNA extraction.

TCRbeta CDR3 regions were amplified from genomic DNA by means of the immunoSEQ Assay, a bias-controlled multiplex PCR. In the authors' own workflow: The number of nucleated cells in each sample was estimated by amplification of reference gene primers within the assay. Sequence reads were collapsed and filtered to measure the absolute abundance of every unique TCRbeta CDR3 rearrangement. Productive Simpson clonality was computed per sample as the square root of Simpson's diversity index over productive rearrangements. Imported from immuneACCESS, the table was reduced by TCRdb to in-frame sequences with V and J called. These copies leave out some clones; in studies compared against another copy, an unresolved V gene accounts for under half, and the cause of the remainder is not known. V, J and clone size are those of that table, while D and trimming were read from the DNA. Recorded for this sample are roughly 200,000 clones; about nine tenths of them occurred a single time. 7% to 9% of the sample belongs to the ten largest clones.

The chain is assembled from TRBV14 and TRBJ1-1, with the D segment identity uncertain. This sequence originates from a man younger than 40 in a cohort exposed to, infected with or recovered from COVID-19 (not recorded which). The sample comprised PBMCs or T cells enriched from blood (not recorded which). The sequence in DNA is TGTGCCAGCAGCCAAGGACTCTTGGCCACTGAAGCTTTCTTT. This is translated as CASSQGLLATEAFF.